These T cell receptor beta chains were read from a single sample in a study of CD8+ T cells in alopecia areata. Assay: immunoSEQ multiplex PCR; the TCRdb copy retains only in-frame clones and omits some. The sample includes 150,000 or so clones, about three fifths seen only once; the top ten take more than 4.5%. The specimen sequenced was CD4+ T cells sorted from blood. These receptors came from a human donor in good health. Each CDR3 is given with its conserved first and last residue. A D gene is named only where the DNA matches it firmly. The size entry is marked missing in some rows and otherwise reads once, few, many or a size class.

j_call d_call v_call clone_size cdr3_aa cdr3_nt
TRBJ2-7 TRBD1 TRBV6-5 - CASSYSRDRTYEQYF TGTGCCAGCAGTTACTCGAGGGACAGAACCTACGAGCAGTACTTC
TRBJ1-3 - TRBV5-5 few CASSLQATSGNTIYF TGTGCCAGCAGCCTCCAGGCGACCTCTGGAAACACCATATATTTT
TRBJ1-5 - TRBV6-1 few CASSEQKDNQPQHF TGTGCCAGCAGTGAACAGAAGGACAATCAGCCCCAGCATTTT
TRBJ2-5 TRBD2 TRBV23-1 - CASSPPGLAEETQYF TGCGCCAGCAGTCCACCGGGACTAGCAGAAGAGACCCAGTACTTC
TRBJ2-5 - TRBV7-9 few CASSSRTEGETQYF TGTGCCAGCAGCTCTCGGACAGAGGGGGAGACCCAGTACTTC
TRBJ1-1 TRBD1 TRBV29-1 - CSDSTGREAFF TGCAGCGACTCGACAGGGAGAGAAGCTTTCTTT
TRBJ2-1 - TRBV30 - CAWSMGTWGNEQFF TGTGCCTGGAGTATGGGCACCTGGGGGAATGAGCAGTTCTTC
TRBJ2-5 - TRBV7-9 - CASSFRLDQETQYF TGTGCCAGCAGCTTTAGGCTGGACCAAGAGACCCAGTACTTC
TRBJ2-6 - TRBV4-1 few CASSQDGGSYSGANVLTF TGCGCCAGCAGCCAAGATGGGGGGAGCTACTCTGGGGCCAACGTCCTGACTTTC
TRBJ2-2 - TRBV5-1 few CASSPPRESGELFF TGCGCCAGCAGCCCGCCCCGTGAATCCGGGGAGCTGTTTTTT
TRBJ1-1 TRBD1 TRBV19 - CASNGQGAEAFF TGTGCCAGTAATGGTCAGGGGGCTGAAGCTTTCTTT
TRBJ2-1 TRBD2 TRBV11-2 - CASSLASGAYNEQFF TGTGCCAGCAGCTTAGCTAGCGGAGCCTACAATGAGCAGTTCTTC
TRBJ2-4 TRBD1 TRBV6-5 once CASSPAGGSWNIQYF TGTGCCAGCAGTCCAGCAGGGGGCTCGTGGAACATTCAGTACTTC
TRBJ2-7 - TRBV28 few CASGGITYEQYF TGTGCCAGCGGGGGCATCACCTACGAGCAGTACTTC
TRBJ2-1 - TRBV6-5 - CASGSSYNEQFF TGTGCCAGCGGGAGCTCCTACAATGAGCAGTTCTTC
TRBJ2-7 - TRBV30 - CAWSAAGEQYF TGTGCCTGGAGTGCGGCGGGGGAGCAGTACTTC
TRBJ2-7 - TRBV7-9 few CASSPALF TGTGCCAGCAGTCCAGCCCTCTTC
TRBJ2-2 - TRBV11-3 - CASSSTPGSTGELFF TGTGCCAGCAGCTCCACCCCGGGATCCACCGGGGAGCTGTTTTTT
TRBJ2-1 - TRBV6-5 - CASSPRGSGNNEQFF TGTGCCAGCAGCCCTCGAGGGAGCGGAAACAATGAGCAGTTCTTC
TRBJ2-5 - TRBV5-4 - CASSLALETQYF TGTGCCAGCAGCTTGGCCTTAGAGACCCAGTACTTC
TRBJ2-5 TRBD2 TRBV30 - CAWSGTSGAQYF TGTGCCTGGAGTGGGACTAGCGGGGCCCAGTACTTC
TRBJ2-5 TRBD1 TRBV25-1 - CASSEGQGASRGTQYF TGTGCCAGCAGTGAAGGACAGGGGGCGTCCAGAGGGACCCAGTACTTC
TRBJ2-1 TRBD2 TRBV29-1 - CSVVLLAVYNEQFF TGCAGCGTTGTATTACTAGCGGTTTACAATGAGCAGTTCTTC
TRBJ2-4 TRBD2 TRBV5-1 - CASSQRLAGNKNIQYF TGCGCCAGCAGCCAAAGACTAGCGGGTAACAAAAACATTCAGTACTTC
TRBJ2-2 - TRBV2 few CASKVGRTGELFF TGTGCCAGCAAAGTAGGACGAACCGGGGAGCTGTTTTTT
TRBJ1-2 - TRBV29-1 many CSVAAGTTYGYTF TGCAGCGTTGCTGCCGGGACCACTTATGGCTACACCTTC
TRBJ2-1 TRBD2 TRBV30 - CAWSGSGRAGEQFF TGTGCCTGGAGTGGTAGCGGGAGGGCTGGTGAGCAGTTCTTC
TRBJ1-2 TRBD1 TRBV25-1 - CASSDLGQGSYGYTF TGTGCCAGCAGTGATTTGGGACAGGGGAGTTATGGCTACACCTTC
TRBJ2-7 TRBD1 TRBV29-1 - CSVLPTGAYEQYF TGCAGCGTTCTACCGACAGGGGCCTACGAGCAGTACTTC
TRBJ2-2 - TRBV11-2 few CASSPRPGASAGELFF TGTGCCAGCAGCCCCCGGCCAGGGGCCTCAGCCGGGGAGCTGTTTTTT
TRBJ2-1 - TRBV6-5 - CASSYAPLSSYNEQFF TGTGCCAGCAGTTACGCCCCCTTGAGCTCCTACAATGAGCAGTTCTTC
TRBJ2-5 - TRBV30 - CAWSGGNQETQYF TGTGCCTGGAGTGGCGGGAATCAAGAGACCCAGTACTTC
TRBJ2-5 TRBD1 TRBV5-1 - CASRRDRGPRETQYF TGCGCCAGCAGACGGGACAGGGGGCCAAGAGAAACCCAGTACTTC
TRBJ2-5 - TRBV19 - CASSRQVPETQYF TGTGCCAGTAGCCGACAGGTCCCAGAGACCCAGTACTTC
TRBJ2-7 - TRBV29-1 - CSVGITGPWEQYF TGCAGCGTTGGCATAACCGGGCCTTGGGAGCAGTACTTC
TRBJ2-7 TRBD1 TRBV6-5 - CASSRTGWRQYF TGTGCCAGCAGTCGGACAGGATGGAGGCAGTACTTC
TRBJ1-2 TRBD1 TRBV25-1 - CASSEGAGTDVSYGYTF TGTGCCAGCAGTGAGGGAGCGGGGACAGACGTATCGTATGGCTACACCTTC
TRBJ2-3 TRBD1 TRBV29-1 few CSVMTGGTDTQYF TGCAGCGTGATGACAGGGGGCACAGATACGCAGTATTTT
TRBJ2-1 - TRBV29-1 - CSVETARRYNEQFF TGCAGCGTTGAAACGGCCCGACGGTACAATGAGCAGTTCTTC
TRBJ1-1 - TRBV25-1 - CASSESGAPGAFF TGTGCCAGCAGTGAATCCGGCGCTCCCGGGGCTTTCTTT
TRBJ2-1 - TRBV7-9 - CASSSPRGGTYNEQFF TGTGCCAGCAGCTCCCCTAGGGGGGGGACCTACAATGAGCAGTTCTTC
TRBJ1-1 - TRBV29-1 - CSVVQGRGTEAFF TGCAGCGTTGTTCAGGGCCGGGGCACTGAAGCTTTCTTT
TRBJ2-7 - TRBV10-3 - CAISDQRGKQYF TGTGCCATCAGTGACCAGAGGGGCAAGCAGTACTTC
TRBJ2-1 TRBD2 TRBV7-2 few CASSPMGTSKGYNEQFF TGTGCCAGCAGCCCGATGGGGACTAGTAAGGGCTACAATGAGCAGTTCTTC
TRBJ2-7 - TRBV4-1 - CASSHPGRGLGEQYF TGCGCCAGCAGCCATCCCGGGAGGGGGCTCGGCGAGCAGTACTTC
TRBJ2-2 - TRBV27 few CASSRVFGELFF TGTGCCAGCAGTCGCGTGTTTGGGGAGCTGTTTTTT
TRBJ2-3 - TRBV29-1 - CSVWDDTQYF TGCAGCGTTTGGGACGATACGCAGTATTTT
TRBJ2-7 - TRBV7-3 - CASSLLDYEQYF TGTGCCAGCAGCCTTCTTGACTACGAGCAGTACTTC
TRBJ1-1 TRBD1 TRBV29-1 - CSAGQGGRTEAFF TGCAGCGCTGGACAGGGAGGAAGAACTGAAGCTTTCTTT
TRBJ2-1 - TRBV30 few CAWSVTNEQFF TGTGCCTGGAGTGTTACGAATGAGCAGTTCTTC
TRBJ2-7 TRBD2 TRBV27 - CASSLTGTSGYEQYF TGTGCCAGCAGTTTAACGGGGACTAGCGGCTACGAGCAGTACTTC